This is a list of T cell receptor beta chains from one sample in a study of sequential checkpoint blockade in melanoma. Assay: immunoSEQ multiplex PCR; the TCRdb copy retains only in-frame clones and omits some. The sample lists 5,700 or so clones; approximately 54% were seen once. The source material was CD8+ T cells sorted from blood (inferred from file names), sampled from a patient given nivolumab and ipilimumab in sequence. These receptors were obtained from a human donor with melanoma. Both conserved end residues are part of each CDR3. A D gene is named only where the DNA matches it firmly. Expanded clones get a size class; other rows say once, few or many, or leave the size out.

D gene	J gene	clone size	V gene	CDR3 protein	CDR3 DNA
TRBD1	TRBJ2-3	medium-sized	TRBV7-2	CASSLPGQGPSTDTQYF	TGTGCCAGCAGCTTACCCGGACAGGGGCCAAGCACAGATACGCAGTATTTT
TRBD1	TRBJ1-2	NA	TRBV5-4	CASSLVRGRAGYTF	TGTGCCAGCAGCTTGGTAAGGGGGCGGGCTGGCTACACCTTC
TRBD1	TRBJ1-2	few	TRBV9	CASSYQTGTGVYGYTF	TGTGCCAGCAGTTACCAAACCGGGACAGGGGTATATGGCTACACCTTC
TRBD2	TRBJ2-7	medium-sized	TRBV6-6	CASSLAGGSSYEQYF	TGTGCCAGCAGTTTAGCGGGGGGGAGCTCCTACGAGCAGTACTTC
TRBD1	TRBJ1-2	NA	TRBV10-1	CASSYRGLGYGYTF	TGCGCCAGCAGCTACAGGGGGCTCGGCTATGGCTACACCTTC
NA	TRBJ1-1	few	TRBV11-2	CASSSRAEAFF	TGTGCCAGCAGCTCCCGAGCTGAAGCTTTCTTT
TRBD2	TRBJ2-3	medium-sized	TRBV7-9	CASSLRASGGRDTQYF	TGTGCCAGCAGCTTAAGGGCTAGCGGGGGCAGGGATACGCAGTATTTT
NA	TRBJ1-5	NA	TRBV7-9	CASSPPGGQPQHF	TGTGCCAGCAGTCCCCCCGGGGGTCAGCCCCAGCATTTT
NA	TRBJ2-1	NA	TRBV30	CAWSYFSYNEQFF	TGTGCCTGGAGTTATTTCTCCTACAATGAGCAGTTCTTC
TRBD1	TRBJ2-7	NA	TRBV28	CASSFAPGQGLSYEQYF	TGTGCCAGCAGTTTCGCGCCGGGACAGGGCCTCTCCTACGAGCAGTACTTC
NA	TRBJ1-3	NA	TRBV9	CASSVGAGRNTIYF	TGTGCCAGCAGCGTAGGGGCAGGAAGAAACACCATATATTTT
NA	TRBJ1-1	many	TRBV7-3	CASSQGSTEAFF	TGTGCCAGCAGCCAGGGCAGCACTGAAGCTTTCTTT
NA	TRBJ2-1	NA	TRBV5-1	CASSLPSNSEQFF	TGCGCCAGCAGCTTGCCATCTAATAGCGAGCAGTTCTTC
NA	TRBJ2-7	NA	TRBV29-1	CSVPDRNSYEQYF	TGCAGCGTTCCGGACAGAAACTCCTACGAGCAGTACTTC
TRBD1	TRBJ1-5	few	TRBV28	CASSLGTGVGNQPQHF	TGTGCCAGCAGTTTAGGTACAGGGGTGGGCAATCAGCCCCAGCATTTT
NA	TRBJ2-1	NA	TRBV5-6	CASSLLDNEQFF	TGTGCCAGCAGCTTGCTAGACAATGAGCAGTTCTTC
NA	TRBJ2-1	medium-sized	TRBV6-5	CASSYFPGGRNEQFF	TGTGCCAGCAGTTACTTTCCGGGGGGCCGCAATGAGCAGTTCTTC
NA	TRBJ2-1	NA	TRBV7-2	CASSPTVSSYNEQFF	TGTGCCAGCAGCCCGACTGTTAGCTCCTACAATGAGCAGTTCTTC
NA	TRBJ2-4	NA	TRBV4-3	CASSQDIGRGRLDIQYF	TGCGCCAGCAGCCAAGACATCGGGAGGGGGCGTTTGGACATTCAGTACTTC
NA	TRBJ1-1	NA	TRBV25-1	CASSNLGRSTEAFF	TGTGCCAGCAGTAACCTGGGGCGGAGCACTGAAGCTTTCTTT
TRBD2	TRBJ2-1	NA	TRBV28	CASSFGLAGSLFF	TGTGCCAGCAGTTTTGGGCTAGCGGGGTCTCTGTTCTTC
TRBD1	TRBJ2-7	once	TRBV6-1	CASSETGGSYEQYF	TGTGCCAGCAGTGAGACAGGGGGCTCCTACGAGCAGTACTTC
NA	TRBJ1-5	NA	TRBV6-1	CASIPGGGNQPQHF	TGTGCCAGCATCCCTGGGGGCGGCAATCAGCCCCAGCATTTT
TRBD1	TRBJ2-2	NA	TRBV13	CASRLAGTGAATGELFF	TGTGCCAGCAGACTCGCCGGGACAGGGGCGGCCACCGGGGAGCTGTTTTTT
TRBD1	TRBJ1-1	NA	TRBV5-4	CASSYRGGDTEAFF	TGTGCCAGCAGCTACAGGGGAGGTGACACTGAAGCTTTCTTT
TRBD1	TRBJ2-1	NA	TRBV10-2	CASRTGARNEQFF	TGCGCCAGTCGGACAGGGGCGAGGAATGAGCAGTTCTTC
NA	TRBJ2-7	few	TRBV7-9	CASSLVSSYEQYF	TGTGCCAGCAGCTTAGTGAGCTCCTACGAGCAGTACTTC
TRBD1	TRBJ2-7	NA	TRBV28	CASSPRTGSYEQYF	TGTGCCAGCAGTCCCCGGACAGGGTCCTACGAGCAGTACTTC
TRBD2	TRBJ2-5	NA	TRBV6-1	CASKRGGLETQYF	TGTGCCAGCAAGCGGGGGGGCCTCGAGACCCAGTACTTC
NA	TRBJ1-1	NA	TRBV30	CAWSARENTEAFF	TGTGCCTGGAGCGCCAGGGAGAACACTGAAGCTTTCTTT
TRBD1	TRBJ2-3	NA	TRBV27	CASSTQGAGDTQYF	TGTGCCAGCAGCACACAGGGGGCTGGGGATACGCAGTATTTT
NA	TRBJ1-5	few	TRBV27	CASSLMEDQPQHF	TGTGCCAGCAGTTTAATGGAGGATCAGCCCCAGCATTTT
NA	TRBJ1-1	medium-sized	TRBV7-9	CASSQGSTEAFF	TGTGCCAGCAGCCAGGGCAGCACTGAAGCTTTCTTT
TRBD2	TRBJ2-7	few	TRBV6-5	CASSYTAGGFYEQYF	TGTGCCAGCAGTTATACCGCGGGGGGGTTCTACGAGCAGTACTTC